The rows below give T cell receptor beta chains drawn from one sample of a study of radiotherapy plus CTLA-4 blockade in lung cancer. This table comes from immunoSEQ multiplex PCR, and its TCRdb copy is limited to in-frame clones, with some not included. The profile shows approximately 39,000 clones, around 77% of them singletons. The specimen comprised peripheral blood, sampled from a patient treated with radiotherapy plus ipilimumab. These receptors all stem from a human donor with non-small cell lung cancer who had stable disease on radiotherapy plus ipilimumab. Each CDR3 is given with its conserved first and last residue. The order of the fields is J gene, V gene, clone size, D gene, CDR3 protein, CDR3 DNA. A D gene is named only where the DNA matches it firmly. A clone size is listed for some rows: how often the clone was seen (once, few, many), or a class if it is expanded.

TRBJ1-1 TRBV7-3 - TRBD1 CASSSWGQGGAFF TGTGCCAGCAGCTCCTGGGGACAGGGAGGAGCTTTCTTT
TRBJ2-7 TRBV2 - TRBD1 CASSDSWDRSYEQYF TGTGCCAGCAGTGATAGTTGGGACAGGTCCTACGAGCAGTACTTC
TRBJ1-1 TRBV7-9 - - CASSLLSSSAFF TGTGCCAGCAGCTTACTTTCCTCGTCGGCTTTCTTT
TRBJ2-3 TRBV6-6 - TRBD2 CASSDSGGRTDTQYF TGCGCCAGCAGTGATAGCGGGGGGCGCACAGATACGCAGTATTTT
TRBJ2-1 TRBV7-9 - TRBD1 CASNTRDRGSEQFF TGTGCCAGCAACACCCGGGACAGGGGGAGTGAGCAGTTCTTC
TRBJ2-3 TRBV27 - TRBD1 CASSDRGASTDTQYF TGTGCCAGCAGCGACAGGGGGGCTAGCACAGATACGCAGTATTTT
TRBJ2-3 TRBV5-4 - TRBD1 CASSEGQGTDTQYF TGTGCCAGCAGCGAAGGACAGGGGACAGATACGCAGTATTTT
TRBJ1-2 TRBV30 - - CAWNRNYGYTF TGTGCCTGGAACAGAAACTATGGCTACACCTTC
TRBJ2-7 TRBV10-1 - TRBD1 CASSRDRGLGEQYF TGCGCCAGCAGCCGGGACAGGGGGCTAGGGGAGCAGTACTTC
TRBJ1-6 TRBV11-3 - TRBD1 CASSSRQGAYSPLHF TGTGCCAGCAGCTCCCGACAGGGGGCATATTCACCCCTCCACTTT
TRBJ2-3 TRBV7-3 - TRBD2 CASSRSGGVIYGDTQYF TGTGCCAGCAGCCGTAGCGGGGGGGTGATTTATGGAGATACGCAGTATTTT
TRBJ1-2 TRBV19 - - CASSIGGTKDGYTF TGTGCCAGTAGTATCGGTGGGACAAAGGATGGCTACACCTTC
TRBJ2-2 TRBV7-7 - - CASSRELGGGTGELFF TGTGCCAGCAGCCGGGAGTTAGGGGGGGGCACCGGGGAGCTGTTTTTT
TRBJ1-5 TRBV19 few TRBD1 CASSTGDTQPQHF TGTGCCAGTTCCACAGGGGACACTCAGCCCCAGCATTTT
TRBJ1-3 TRBV5-4 - - CASSLRPRLTNSGNTIYF TGTGCCAGCAGCTTGCGCCCGAGACTCACGAACTCTGGAAACACCATATATTTT
TRBJ2-3 TRBV4-3 - TRBD2 CASNQGGGATDTQYF TGCGCCAGCAACCAAGGCGGGGGGGCAACAGATACGCAGTATTTT
TRBJ1-4 TRBV28 once - CASSVPGSANEKLFF TGTGCCAGCAGTGTTCCAGGGTCTGCTAATGAAAAACTGTTTTTT
TRBJ2-7 TRBV7-2 - TRBD1 CASSSRGRTGSLEQYF TGTGCCAGCAGCTCTAGGGGACGGACAGGGAGTCTCGAGCAGTACTTC
TRBJ2-2 TRBV11-1 once TRBD2 CASSLQSGGNTGELFF TGTGCCAGCAGCTTACAGAGCGGGGGAAACACCGGGGAGCTGTTTTTT
TRBJ2-7 TRBV30 - - CAWSFTYEQYF TGTGCCTGGAGTTTTACCTACGAGCAGTACTTC
TRBJ2-7 TRBV29-1 - - CSARRGRTSYEQYF TGCAGCGCCCGGAGGGGCAGGACCTCCTACGAGCAGTACTTC
TRBJ1-2 TRBV29-1 few - CSVTSLRGGYTF TGCAGCGTTACCTCGTTAAGAGGGGGCTACACCTTC
TRBJ1-5 TRBV19 - TRBD1 CASSIGQAFLQPQHF TGTGCCAGTAGTATCGGACAGGCGTTTCTTCAGCCCCAGCATTTT
TRBJ1-4 TRBV2 - - CASSVFTREKLFF TGTGCCAGCAGCGTTTTTACGCGTGAAAAACTGTTTTTT
TRBJ1-4 TRBV9 few - CASSVGGDEKLFF TGTGCCAGCAGCGTAGGAGGAGATGAAAAACTGTTTTTT
TRBJ2-7 TRBV7-8 - TRBD2 CASSSRAGGGYEQYF TGTGCCAGCAGCTCTCGAGCGGGGGGGGGATACGAGCAGTACTTC
TRBJ2-2 TRBV14 many TRBD1 CASSWTGLTGELFF TGTGCCAGCAGCTGGACAGGGCTAACCGGGGAGCTGTTTTTT
TRBJ1-5 TRBV10-3 - - CAISAGDQPQHF TGTGCCATCAGTGCAGGGGATCAGCCCCAGCATTTT
TRBJ1-4 TRBV5-6 - - CASSLYGVTNEKLFF TGTGCCAGCAGCTTGTACGGGGTAACTAATGAAAAACTGTTTTTT
TRBJ1-5 TRBV2 - - CASSEEGNQPQHF TGTGCCAGCAGTGAAGAGGGGAATCAGCCCCAGCATTTT
TRBJ2-7 TRBV5-1 - TRBD1 CASSSPGQGENEQYF TGCGCCAGCAGCTCACCGGGACAGGGGGAAAACGAGCAGTACTTC
TRBJ1-2 TRBV5-1 - - CASSLPGGFGYTF TGCGCCAGCAGCTTGCCGGGGGGCTTTGGCTACACCTTC
TRBJ1-5 TRBV30 - - CAWSVRGGDQPQHF TGTGCCTGGAGTGTCAGAGGGGGGGATCAGCCCCAGCATTTT
TRBJ1-1 TRBV7-2 - - CASSFQGYKAFF TGTGCCAGCAGCTTCCAGGGGTATAAAGCTTTCTTT
TRBJ2-5 TRBV5-4 - - CASSADSGRGAAQYF TGTGCCAGCAGTGCTGACTCGGGACGCGGGGCGGCCCAGTACTTC
TRBJ2-1 TRBV7-2 once TRBD1 CASSSDRGSEQFF TGTGCCAGCAGCTCAGACAGGGGAAGTGAGCAGTTCTTC
TRBJ1-2 TRBV30 medium-sized - CAWSLRGGAGYTF TGTGCCTGGAGTCTCCGAGGAGGGGCTGGCTACACCTTC
TRBJ2-1 TRBV7-9 - - CASSLAGGGNEQFF TGTGCCAGCAGCTTAGCGGGGGGTGGCAATGAGCAGTTCTTC
TRBJ1-6 TRBV4-2 - - CASSHRRHSEGNSPLHF TGTGCCAGCAGCCACAGACGCCATTCGGAGGGAAATTCACCCCTCCACTTT
TRBJ1-6 TRBV6-5 - - CASNQPWRANSPLHF TGTGCCAGCAACCAGCCGTGGAGGGCCAATTCACCCCTCCACTTT
TRBJ1-2 TRBV7-2 - TRBD1 CASSRPGQDYGYTF TGTGCCAGCAGCCGACCGGGACAGGACTATGGCTACACCTTC